The present TCR delta chain was sequenced within a study of γδ T cells in repeated Plasmodium falciparum infection. Study background: Malian samples came from no-transmission periods or across acute febrile malaria episodes.

This clone has a handful of counts. The antigen remains undetermined. TCRdb has a much larger clone's protein, which differs at residue 11 from the translation of this DNA, likely because of a read error; what is shown is the protein translated from the DNA. Flow sorting of PBMC yielded separate Vgamma9/Vdelta2+ and Vdelta2-negative gammadelta T cell populations for bulk repertoire analysis. Study findings and constraints: Over time and infection, Vgamma9/Vdelta2+ repertoires remained highly stable and polyclonal.

The V and J ends lost 1 base and 2 bases respectively, with 17 bases between them. The germline V gene has CDR1 GEAIGNYY and CDR2 EKD. CDR3 length equals 19 residues. TCRdb re-identified clones in the multiplex PCR reads via CATT. Counted here are some 100,000 delta-chain clones, almost 1.5% occurring once; the ten biggest clones make up just under 9%. The source of this sequence is a pool of human donors (malaria-infected and uninfected, not separated). The chain uses TRDV2 and TRDJ3; no clear D. Because TCRdb records no J gene, it was assigned here through a match of the DNA to germline. The sample comprised gamma-delta T cells from blood. CDR3 nucleotides: TGTGCCTGTGACACGGGTGGGCCCCTTAGCCCCTGGGACACCCGACAGATGTTTTTC. Its translation: CACDTGGPLSPWDTRQMFF.